This TCR beta chain stems from a study of blood T cell repertoires in COVID-19. Study-wide background: Donors in the United States, Italy and Spain gave samples during acute or convalescent COVID-19. The analysed material was cDNA or gDNA that came from T cells, B-cell-depleted T cells, or PBMCs.

The trim removed 5 bases at V and 0 bases at J, leaving 7 bases unmatched. The CDR3 has 15 residues. Per the germline V gene, CDR1 is MDHEN and CDR2 is SYDVKM. Methods used by the authors: Estimates of nucleated cell counts were drawn from the amplification of reference gene primers. The data were produced by immunoSEQ multiplex PCR, yet TCRdb's version contains in-frame clones alone and is incomplete. V and J calls and clone size come straight from that table; D and trimming were deduced from the DNA. The sample carries some 200,000 clones, roughly 76% recorded once. The sample consisted of peripheral blood. The TCR was taken from a woman between 45 and 60 years old with active or convalescent COVID-19. The rearrangement uses TRBV28 and TRBJ2-7; 7 nucleotides align to TRBD1. CDR3 sequence: CASSDSGTASYEQYF. In DNA form, the CDR3 reads TGTGCCAGCAGTGACTCTGGGACAGCCTCCTACGAGCAGTACTTC.